This T cell receptor (beta chain) originates from a study of cytomegalovirus exposure and HLA in healthy donors. General study points: Among the sequence variants, a highly shared cluster was likely an artifact of sequencing. Upon later analysis, TCR association rates were observed to vary by HLA locus, being highest for DRB1 and lowest for HLA-C.

Germline values: CDR1 MDHEN, CDR2 SYDVKM. After removal of 7 bases from V and 0 bases from J, the junction contained 6 bases not matched to a gene. The CDR3 has 15 residues. PCR employed 60 Vbeta and 13 Jbeta primers. Original data processing: There were 80 million to 95 million unique TCR beta chains by a later count, and approximately 12 million of them were shared. TCRdb's table, derived via immunoSEQ multiplex PCR, lists solely in-frame clones and lacks some. That table supplies the V and J calls and clone size; D and trimming were determined from the DNA. The table records 140,000 or so clones, over 8% of them present only once. This clone was counted a few times. What it recognizes is unknown.

This TCR derives from a male donor in good health and CMV-seronegative. Sample: PBMCs. J is TRBJ1-5 and V is TRBV28; 7 bases map to TRBD1. CDR3 protein: CASTTGANSNQPQHF. The CDR3 DNA sequence: TGTGCCAGCACCACAGGGGCCAATAGCAATCAGCCCCAGCATTTT.